This section outlines one TCR beta chain sequence together with its context. Its antigen is not known. TCRdb analysed the reads with MiXCR anew, one entry per CDR3 protein. This table holds about 530,000 distinct CDR3 sequences, 26% found once. This entry is derived from a study of T cell repertoires in cytomegalovirus infection. Study results and limitations: There were HLA-C-restricted CMV-specific TCR beta clonotypes dominating the ex vivo response. Summed public TCR beta family frequency identified CMV carriers bearing the relevant HLA.

The TCR comes from a human donor in good health (CMV status not recorded). Some clones in this sample may be carry-over from other donors' samples. Material for sequencing was PBMCs.

The CDR3 reads CASSLFWGSRTEAFF. DNA for the CDR3: TGTGCCAGCAGTTTATTCTGGGGGAGTAGGACTGAAGCTTTCTTT. This sequence joins TRBV27 and TRBJ1-1; D is perhaps TRBD1 (5 bases). Trimming left V 1 base short and J 5 bases short, with 14 bases between. This CDR3 is 15 amino acids long. In germline, CDR1 is MNHEY, CDR2 SMNVEV (reference sequence).